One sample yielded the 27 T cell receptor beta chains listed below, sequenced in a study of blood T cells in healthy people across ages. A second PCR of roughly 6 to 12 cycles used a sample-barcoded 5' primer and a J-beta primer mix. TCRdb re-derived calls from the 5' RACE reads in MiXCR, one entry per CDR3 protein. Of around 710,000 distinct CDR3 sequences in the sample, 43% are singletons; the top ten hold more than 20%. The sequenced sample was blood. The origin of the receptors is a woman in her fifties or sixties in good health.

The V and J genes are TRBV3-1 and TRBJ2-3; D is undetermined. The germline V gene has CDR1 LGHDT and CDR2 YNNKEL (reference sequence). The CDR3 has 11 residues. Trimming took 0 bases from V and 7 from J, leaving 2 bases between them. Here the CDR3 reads CASSQDHTQYF. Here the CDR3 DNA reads TGTGCCAGCAGCCAAGACCATACGCAGTATTTT.

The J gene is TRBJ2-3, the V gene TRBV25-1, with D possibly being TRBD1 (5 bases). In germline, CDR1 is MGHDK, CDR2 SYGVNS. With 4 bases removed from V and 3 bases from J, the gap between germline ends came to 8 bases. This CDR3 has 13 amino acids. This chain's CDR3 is CASSVQATDTQYF. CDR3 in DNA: TGTGCCAGCAGTGTACAGGCTACAGATACGCAGTATTTT. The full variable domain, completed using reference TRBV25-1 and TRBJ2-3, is EADIYQTPRYLVIGTGKKITLECSQTMGHDKMYWYQQDPGMELHLIHYSYGVNSTEKGDLSSESTVSRIRTEHFPLTLESARPSHTSQYLCASSVQATDTQYFGPGTRLTVL.

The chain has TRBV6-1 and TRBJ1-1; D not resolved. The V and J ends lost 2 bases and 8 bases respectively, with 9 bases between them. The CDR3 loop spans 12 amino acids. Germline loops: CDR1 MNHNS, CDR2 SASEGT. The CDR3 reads CASSEQEWEAFF. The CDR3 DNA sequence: TGTGCCAGCAGTGAACAGGAGTGGGAAGCTTTCTTT.

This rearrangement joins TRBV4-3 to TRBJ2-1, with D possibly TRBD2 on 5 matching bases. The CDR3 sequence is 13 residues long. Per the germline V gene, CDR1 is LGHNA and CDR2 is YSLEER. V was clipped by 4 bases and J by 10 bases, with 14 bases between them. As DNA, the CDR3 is TGCGCCAGCAGCCTCCCCGGGGTTCGGGAGCAGTTCTTC. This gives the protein CASSLPGVREQFF.

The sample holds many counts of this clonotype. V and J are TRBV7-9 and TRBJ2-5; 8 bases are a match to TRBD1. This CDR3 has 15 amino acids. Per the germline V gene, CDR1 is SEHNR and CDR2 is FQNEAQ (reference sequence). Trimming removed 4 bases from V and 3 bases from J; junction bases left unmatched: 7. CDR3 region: CASSYPRGREETQYF. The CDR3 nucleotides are TGTGCCAGCAGCTATCCCAGGGGGCGCGAAGAGACCCAGTACTTC.

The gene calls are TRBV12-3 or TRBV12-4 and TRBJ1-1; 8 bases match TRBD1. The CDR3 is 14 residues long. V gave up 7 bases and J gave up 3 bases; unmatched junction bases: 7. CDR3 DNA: TGTGCCAGCACTTGGCAGGGGGCGGACACTGAAGCTTTCTTT. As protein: CASTWQGADTEAFF.

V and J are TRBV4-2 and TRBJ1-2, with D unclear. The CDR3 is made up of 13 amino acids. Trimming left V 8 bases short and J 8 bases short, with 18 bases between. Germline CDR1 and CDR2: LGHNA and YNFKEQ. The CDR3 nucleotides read TGTGCCAGCGAAGCCCCGACCGGAAGAGGCTACACCTTC. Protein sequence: CASEAPTGRGYTF.

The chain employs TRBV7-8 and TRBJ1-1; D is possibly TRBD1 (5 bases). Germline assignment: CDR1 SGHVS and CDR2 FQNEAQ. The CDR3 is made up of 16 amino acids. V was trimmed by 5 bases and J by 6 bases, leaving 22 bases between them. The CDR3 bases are TGTGCCAGCAGCCGGAGGGCGGGAACGGAGGGGTCTGAAGCTTTCTTT. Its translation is CASSRRAGTEGSEAFF.

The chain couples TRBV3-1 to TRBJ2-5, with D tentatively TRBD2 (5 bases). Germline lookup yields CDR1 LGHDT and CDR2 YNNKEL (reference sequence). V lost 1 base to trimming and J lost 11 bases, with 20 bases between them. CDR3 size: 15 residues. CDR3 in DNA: TGTGCCAGCAGCCAAGCACTAGGTTTATACAATGAGCAGTACTTC. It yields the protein CASSQALGLYNEQYF.

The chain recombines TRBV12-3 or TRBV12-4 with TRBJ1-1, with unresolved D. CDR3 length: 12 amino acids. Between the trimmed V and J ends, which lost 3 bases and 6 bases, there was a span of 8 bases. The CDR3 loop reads CASSLWVSEAFF. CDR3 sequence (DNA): TGTGCCAGCAGTTTGTGGGTCTCTGAAGCTTTCTTT.

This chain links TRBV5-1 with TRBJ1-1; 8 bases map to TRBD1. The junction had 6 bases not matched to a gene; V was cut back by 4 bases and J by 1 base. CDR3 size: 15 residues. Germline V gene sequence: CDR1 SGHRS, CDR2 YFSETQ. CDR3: CASSTDGTGNTEAFF. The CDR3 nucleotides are TGCGCCAGCAGCACAGACGGGACAGGGAACACTGAAGCTTTCTTT.

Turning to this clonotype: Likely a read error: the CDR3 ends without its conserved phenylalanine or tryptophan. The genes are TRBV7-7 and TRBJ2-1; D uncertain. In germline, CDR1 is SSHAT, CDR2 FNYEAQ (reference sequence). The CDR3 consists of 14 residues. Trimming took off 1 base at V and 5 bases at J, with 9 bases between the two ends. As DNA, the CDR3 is TGTGCCAGCAGCTTAGGAGAACAGAACAATGAGCAGTTCGTC. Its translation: CASSLGEQNNEQFV.

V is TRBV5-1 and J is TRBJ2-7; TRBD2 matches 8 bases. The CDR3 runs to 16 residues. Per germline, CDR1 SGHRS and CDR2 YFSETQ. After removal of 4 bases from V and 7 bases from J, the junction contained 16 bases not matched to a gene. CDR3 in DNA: TGCGCCAGCAGCCCGGGAGGGGTACAGGGTTTGGGTGAGCAGTACTTC. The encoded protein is CASSPGGVQGLGEQYF.

As DNA, the CDR3 is TGCGCCAGCAGCTTGGTTGGGGGGACCGAGACCCAGTACTTC. Its protein is CASSLVGGTETQYF. The rearrangement uses TRBV5-1 and TRBJ2-7, with a tentative D call TRBD2 (6 bases). The better agreement between TRBJ2-5 and the DNA end casts doubt on the J call. Germline V gene lookup returns CDR1 SGHRS and CDR2 YFSETQ. CDR3 length: 14 amino acids.

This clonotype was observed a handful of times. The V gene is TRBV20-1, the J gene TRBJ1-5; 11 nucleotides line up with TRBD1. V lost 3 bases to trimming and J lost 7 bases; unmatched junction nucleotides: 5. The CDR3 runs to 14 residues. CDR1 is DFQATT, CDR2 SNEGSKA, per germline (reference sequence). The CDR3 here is CSASKDRGQQPQHF. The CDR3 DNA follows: TGCAGTGCTAGTAAGGACAGGGGGCAACAGCCCCAGCATTTT.

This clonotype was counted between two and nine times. CDR3 protein: CASSVGNSGTARTDTQYF. CDR3 in DNA: TGTGCCAGCAGCGTAGGTAACTCCGGGACAGCCAGAACAGATACGCAGTATTTT. This chain connects TRBV9 to TRBJ2-3; 7 bases map to TRBD1. The CDR3 contains 18 residues. V gave up 0 bases and J gave up 3 bases; unmatched junction bases: 13. Per the germline V gene, CDR1 is SGDLS and CDR2 is YYNGEE.

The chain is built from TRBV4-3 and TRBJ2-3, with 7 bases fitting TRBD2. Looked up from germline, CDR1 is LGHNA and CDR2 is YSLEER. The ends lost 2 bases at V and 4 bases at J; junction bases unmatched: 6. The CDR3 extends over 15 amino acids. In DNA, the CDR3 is TGCGCCAGCAGCCAAAAGTCTAGCGGTTCAGATACGCAGTATTTT. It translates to CASSQKSSGSDTQYF.

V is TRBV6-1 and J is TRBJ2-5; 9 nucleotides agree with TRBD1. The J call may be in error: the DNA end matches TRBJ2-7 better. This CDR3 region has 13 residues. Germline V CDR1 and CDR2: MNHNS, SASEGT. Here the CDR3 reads CARSTGQGNEQYF. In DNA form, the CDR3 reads TGTGCCAGATCCACGGGACAGGGAAACGAGCAGTACTTC.

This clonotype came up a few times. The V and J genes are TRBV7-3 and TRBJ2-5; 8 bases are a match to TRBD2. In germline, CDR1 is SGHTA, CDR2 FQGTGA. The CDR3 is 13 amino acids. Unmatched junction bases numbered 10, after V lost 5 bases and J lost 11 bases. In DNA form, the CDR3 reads TGTGCCAGCAGCCCCGGACTAGCCCAAGAGCAGTACTTC. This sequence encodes CASSPGLAQEQYF.

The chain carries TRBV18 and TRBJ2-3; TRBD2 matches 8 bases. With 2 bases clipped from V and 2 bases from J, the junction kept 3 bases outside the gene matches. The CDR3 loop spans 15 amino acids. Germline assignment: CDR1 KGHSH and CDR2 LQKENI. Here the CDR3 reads CASSPSGGDTDTQYF. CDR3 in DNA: TGTGCCAGCTCACCAAGCGGGGGAGACACAGATACGCAGTATTTT.

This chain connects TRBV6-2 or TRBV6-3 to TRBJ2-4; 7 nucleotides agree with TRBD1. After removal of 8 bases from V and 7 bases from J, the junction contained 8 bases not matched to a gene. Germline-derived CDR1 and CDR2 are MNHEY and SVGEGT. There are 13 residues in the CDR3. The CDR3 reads CASQTTGTNIQYF. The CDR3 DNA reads TGTGCCAGCCAAACGACAGGGACGAACATTCAGTACTTC.

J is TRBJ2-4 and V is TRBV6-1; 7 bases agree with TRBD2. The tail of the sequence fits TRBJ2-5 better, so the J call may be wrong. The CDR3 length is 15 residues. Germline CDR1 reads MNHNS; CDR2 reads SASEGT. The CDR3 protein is CASSESGDLEETQYF. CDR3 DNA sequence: TGTGCCAGCAGTGAAAGCGGGGATTTAGAAGAGACCCAGTACTTC.

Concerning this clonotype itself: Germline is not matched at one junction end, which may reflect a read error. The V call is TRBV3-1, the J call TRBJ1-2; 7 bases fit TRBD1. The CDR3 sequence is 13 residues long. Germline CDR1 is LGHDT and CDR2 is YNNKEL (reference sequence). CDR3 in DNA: TGTGCCAGCAGCCTGGGACAGACCTATGACTACACCTTC. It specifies CASSLGQTYDYTF. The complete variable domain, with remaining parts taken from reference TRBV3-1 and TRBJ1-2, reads DTAVSQTPKYLVTQMGNDKSIKCEQNLGHDTMYWYKQDSKKFLKIMFSYNNKELIINETVPNRFSPKSPDKAHLNLHINSLELGDSAVYFCASSLGQTYDYTFGSGTRLTVV.

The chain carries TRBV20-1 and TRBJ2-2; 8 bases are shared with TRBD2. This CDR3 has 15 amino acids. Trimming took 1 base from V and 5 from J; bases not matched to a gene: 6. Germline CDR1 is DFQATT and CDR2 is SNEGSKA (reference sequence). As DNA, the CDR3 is TGCAGTGCTAGAGTTAGGAGCGGGGGAACCGGGGAGCTGTTTTTT. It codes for CSARVRSGGTGELFF.

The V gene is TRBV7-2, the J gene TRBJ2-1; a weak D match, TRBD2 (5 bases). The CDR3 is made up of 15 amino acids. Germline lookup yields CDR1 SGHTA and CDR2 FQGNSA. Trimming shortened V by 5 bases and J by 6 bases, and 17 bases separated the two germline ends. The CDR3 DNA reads TGTGCCAGCAGCCGGAGCGGAGGTGCCGGCAATGAGCAGTTCTTC. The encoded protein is CASSRSGGAGNEQFF.

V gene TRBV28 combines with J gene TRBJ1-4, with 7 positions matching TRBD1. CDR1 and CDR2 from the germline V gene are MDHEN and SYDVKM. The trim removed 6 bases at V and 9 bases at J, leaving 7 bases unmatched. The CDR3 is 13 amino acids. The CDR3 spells CASRSGTVKKLFF. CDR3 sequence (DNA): TGTGCCAGCAGGTCCGGGACAGTTAAAAAACTGTTTTTT.

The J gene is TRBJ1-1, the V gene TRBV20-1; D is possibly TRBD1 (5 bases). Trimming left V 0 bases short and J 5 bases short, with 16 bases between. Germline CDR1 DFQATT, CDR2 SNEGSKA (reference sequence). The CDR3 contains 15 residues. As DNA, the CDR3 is TGCAGTGCTAGAGATGCTCAGGGTGGTTATACTGAAGCTTTCTTT. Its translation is CSARDAQGGYTEAFF.